Below are 26 T cell receptor beta chains sequenced from a single sample in a study of blood T cells in healthy people across ages. Together with a sample-barcoded 5' primer, a J-beta primer mix was included in a second PCR lasting about 7 to 11 cycles. TCRdb fed the 5' RACE reads into MiXCR, producing one record per CDR3 protein. The sample holds 1.5 million to 2 million distinct CDR3 sequences, about 39% seen once. Sequencing was performed on blood. These receptor sequences come from a human donor in good health.

This CDR3 reads CASSGDPGDVQYF. DNA of the CDR3: TGTGCCAGCAGCGGCGATCCAGGGGACGTGCAGTACTTC. The V gene is TRBV7-3, the J gene TRBJ2-5, with D possibly TRBD1 on 6 matching bases. The CDR3 is 13 amino acids. Trimming removed 5 bases from V and 11 bases from J, with 18 bases in between. Per the germline V gene, CDR1 is SGHTA and CDR2 is FQGTGA.

This clonotype was counted at least ten times. V and J are TRBV12-3 or TRBV12-4 and TRBJ2-7, with 9 bases aligning to TRBD2. The CDR3 covers 15 residues. Trimming at V came to 6 bases and at J to 2 bases, leaving 8 bases not matched to a gene. CDR3 DNA sequence: TGTGCCAGCAGCAGTAGCGGGGGCCCTACCTACGAGCAGTACTTC. The encoded protein is CASSSSGGPTYEQYF.

The chain has TRBV15 and TRBJ2-1; TRBD2 matches 8 bases. The CDR3 contains 16 residues. The V gene's germline CDR1 is LNHNV and CDR2 YYDKDF (reference sequence). Trimming took 0 bases from V and 9 from J; bases not matched to a gene: 10. The CDR3 DNA is TGTGCCACCAGCAGAGATAATCGGGGGGGCCGTTCTGAGCAGTTCTTC. It yields the protein CATSRDNRGGRSEQFF.

This chain joins TRBV7-2 and TRBJ1-1, with 9 bases lining up with TRBD1. The CDR3 is 15 amino acids. Germline CDR1 is SGHTA and CDR2 is FQGNSA. V gave up 5 bases and J gave up 7 bases; unmatched junction bases: 11. CDR3 coding DNA: TGTGCCAGCAGCCCCCTGGACAGGGGCGTAAGTGAAGCTTTCTTT. It yields the protein CASSPLDRGVSEAFF.

In this sample, this clonotype turned up many times. The CDR3 region is CSVEGGQGYTF. The CDR3 DNA sequence: TGCAGCGTTGAAGGGGGCCAAGGCTACACCTTC. The chain joins TRBV29-1 to TRBJ1-2; tentatively, D is TRBD1 (5 bases). CDR1 is SQVTM and CDR2 is ANQGSEA in the germline V gene. Trimming cost V 1 base and J 8 bases, with 8 bases left between them. The CDR3 spans 11 residues.

This clonotype was detected a few times. The J gene is TRBJ1-5, the V gene TRBV20-1; no clear D. Trimming took off 1 base at V and 2 bases at J, with 9 bases between the two ends. CDR3 length equals 14 residues. In germline, CDR1 is DFQATT, CDR2 SNEGSKA (reference sequence). The CDR3 protein is CSARGQWGNQPQHF. CDR3 coding DNA: TGCAGTGCTAGAGGACAATGGGGCAATCAGCCCCAGCATTTT.

The genes are TRBV6-5 and TRBJ1-2; unclear D gene. Trimming cost V 0 bases and J 8 bases, with 10 bases left between them. The CDR3 has 13 residues. The germline V gene has CDR1 MNHEY and CDR2 SVGAGI. In nucleotides, the CDR3 is TGTGCCAGCAGTTACTCCGAGGGAATCGGCTACACCTTC. It codes for CASSYSEGIGYTF.

V gene TRBV20-1 combines with J gene TRBJ2-1; D not certain. The ends were cut back, 7 bases at V and 9 bases at J, with 10 bases in the middle. This CDR3 spans 10 amino acids. Germline V gene data show CDR1 as DFQATT and CDR2 as SNEGSKA (reference sequence). The CDR3 region is CSVISGEQFF. CDR3 sequence (DNA): TGCAGTGTCATATCGGGTGAGCAGTTCTTC.

The chain carries TRBV10-3 and TRBJ1-4; tentatively, D is TRBD1 (6 bases). Germline V gives CDR1 ENHRY, CDR2 SYGVKD. The CDR3 length is 13 residues. CDR3: CVSRGTTDEKLFF. Written as DNA, the CDR3 is TGTGTCAGTAGAGGGACAACAGATGAAAAACTGTTTTTT.

The chain employs TRBV6-5 and TRBJ1-3, with TRBD1 matching over 7 bases. There are 14 residues in the CDR3. The germline gives CDR1 MNHEY, CDR2 SVGAGI. Trimming took 6 bases from V and 8 from J; bases not matched to a gene: 10. This CDR3 reads CASSRDRDKDTIYF. Here the CDR3 DNA reads TGTGCCAGCAGCCGCGACAGGGACAAGGACACCATATATTTT.

V is TRBV7-2 and J is TRBJ1-2, with 8 bases fitting TRBD1. The CDR3 covers 15 residues. The J segment lost 8 bases and the V segment lost 5 bases, leaving 13 bases of the junction unmatched. CDR1 and CDR2 from the germline V gene are SGHTA and FQGNSA. This chain's CDR3 is CASSVTGTGQSGYTF. CDR3 coding DNA: TGTGCCAGCAGCGTCACCGGGACAGGACAGTCGGGCTACACCTTC.

The chain joins TRBV14 to TRBJ1-2; perhaps TRBD1 as D (6 bases). Germline CDR1 is SGHDN and CDR2 is FVKESK. CDR3 length: 14 residues. V lost 5 bases and J 2 bases, leaving 12 bases between the germline ends. CDR3 sequence (DNA): TGTGCCAGCAGCGCCTACAGGGCGAACTATGGCTACACCTTC. This encodes CASSAYRANYGYTF.

This clonotype was picked up many times. The genes are TRBV29-1 and TRBJ2-5; 8 bases match TRBD1. CDR3 size: 12 residues. The ends lost 5 bases at V and 3 bases at J; junction bases unmatched: 2. Germline V gives CDR1 SQVTM, CDR2 ANQGSEA. The CDR3 region is CSVYRGEETQYF. CDR3 nucleotides: TGCAGCGTTTACAGGGGGGAAGAGACCCAGTACTTC.

The rearrangement joins TRBV28 to TRBJ1-2, with TRBD1 as a possible D gene (5 bases). Germline V CDR1 and CDR2: MDHEN, SYDVKM. V was trimmed by 6 bases and J by 0 bases, leaving 8 bases between them. There are 13 residues in the CDR3. The CDR3 region has the DNA TGTGCCAGCAGATCAGGGTCTAACTATGGCTACACCTTC. Amino acids: CASRSGSNYGYTF.

V gene TRBV4-1 combines with J gene TRBJ2-1, with 10 bases matching TRBD2. Per germline, CDR1 MGHRA and CDR2 YSYEKL. The V and J ends lost 4 bases and 9 bases, in that order; junction bases with no gene match: 12. This CDR3 spans 16 amino acids. CDR3 sequence: CASSPWTSGFTTEQFF. Written as DNA, the CDR3 is TGCGCCAGCAGCCCCTGGACTAGCGGATTTACGACTGAGCAGTTCTTC.

The CDR3 DNA sequence: TGTGCCAGCAGTCGTAGCGGGGGGTACACCGGGGAGCTGTTTTTT. As protein: CASSRSGGYTGELFF. V is TRBV12-3 or TRBV12-4 and J is TRBJ2-2; 10 bases are a match to TRBD2. The CDR3 contains 15 residues. V was pared by 5 bases and J by 3 bases, with 3 bases of the junction left unmatched.

The J gene is TRBJ2-7, the V gene TRBV7-9; maybe TRBD1 (6 bases). The CDR3 runs to 12 residues. The V gene's germline CDR1 is SEHNR and CDR2 FQNEAQ (reference sequence). V was shortened by 5 bases and J by 6 bases, with 11 bases between the two germline ends. The CDR3 bases are TGTGCCAGCAGCGCTACAGGGACCGAGCAGTACTTC. This translates into CASSATGTEQYF.

J is TRBJ2-1 and V is TRBV6-5; D remains ambiguous. The germline V and J ends were trimmed by 7 bases and 5 bases, with 18 bases remaining between them. CDR1 MNHEY and CDR2 SVGAGI come from the germline V gene. CDR3 length: 15 residues. This CDR3 is CASTEIPGFNNEQFF. CDR3 DNA: TGTGCCAGCACCGAAATTCCCGGGTTCAACAATGAGCAGTTCTTC.

As DNA, the CDR3 is TGTGCCAGCTCACCACGAATGGTCCAAGAGACCCAGTACTTC. Encoded protein: CASSPRMVQETQYF. The chain uses TRBV18 and TRBJ2-5; D gene ambiguous. CDR3 length equals 14 residues. V was cut by 1 base and J by 1 base, with 7 bases left in between. Germline V CDR1 and CDR2: KGHSH, LQKENI.

This clonotype was observed a few times. The J gene is TRBJ2-7, the V gene TRBV7-2, with D unresolved. CDR1 is SGHTA, CDR2 FQGNSA, per germline. The germline V and J ends were trimmed by 5 bases and 7 bases, with 15 bases remaining between them. CDR3 length equals 13 residues. For the CDR3, the DNA is TGTGCCAGCAGCCCCAGGATTGGGCGGGAGCAGTACTTC. This sequence encodes CASSPRIGREQYF. The full variable domain, with the rest looked up from reference TRBV7-2 and TRBJ2-7, is GAGVSQSPSNKVTEKGKDVELRCDPISGHTALYWYRQSLGQGLEFLIYFQGNSAPDKSGLPSDRFSAERTGGSVSTLTIQRTQQEDSAVYLCASSPRIGREQYFGPGTRLTVT.

This clonotype came up a few times. This chain joins TRBV4-1 and TRBJ2-1; possibly TRBD1 for D (6 bases). The CDR3 is 18 amino acids. Germline V gene lookup returns CDR1 MGHRA and CDR2 YSYEKL. The V end lost 4 bases, the J end lost 1 base, and 20 bases lay between the germline ends. The CDR3 reads CASSPRQGLRTSYNEQFF. CDR3 nucleotide sequence: TGCGCCAGCAGCCCGAGGCAGGGGCTACGAACTTCCTACAATGAGCAGTTCTTC.

This clonotype turned up a few times. CDR3 region: CASSFGNPSTEQYF. CDR3 nucleotides: TGTGCCAGCAGCTTTGGAAACCCCTCGACCGAGCAGTACTTC. The chain is built from TRBV11-2 and TRBJ2-5; D is uncertain. Judging by the DNA end, TRBJ2-7 fits better; the J call may be wrong. Per the germline V gene, CDR1 is SGHAT and CDR2 is FQNNGV. This CDR3 is 14 amino acids long.

To note about this clonotype: Mismatch with germline at one junction end may stem from a read error. This rearrangement joins TRBV7-3 to TRBJ2-3; D remains unclear. CDR3 size: 14 residues. Germline V gene lookup returns CDR1 SGHTA and CDR2 FQGTGA. The CDR3, as DNA: TGTGCCAGTAGCTTAGCAGGAAGGGAAGATACGCAGTATTTT. Its translation is CASSLAGREDTQYF.

The chain carries TRBV5-1 and TRBJ2-5, with D possibly matching TRBD2 (5 bases). The length of the CDR3 is 13 residues. Trimming cost V 3 bases and J 3 bases, with 9 bases left between them. CDR1 and CDR2 (germline): SGHRS, YFSETQ. The CDR3 loop is CASSSGSEETQYF. The CDR3 coding sequence is TGCGCCAGCAGCTCGGGTAGCGAAGAGACCCAGTACTTC.

The table lists this clonotype with many counts. The gene calls are TRBV12-3 or TRBV12-4 and TRBJ2-5; 10 nucleotides align to TRBD2. Trimming removed 5 bases from V and 7 bases from J; junction bases left unmatched: 7. This CDR3 is built from 14 residues. The CDR3 is CASSASGGVRTQYF. In DNA, the CDR3 is TGTGCCAGCAGTGCTAGCGGGGGAGTCCGGACCCAGTACTTC.

The CDR3 DNA is TGCGCCAGCAGCTTTTCGAGGGCTGACCTGGACGAGCAGTACTTC. It specifies CASSFSRADLDEQYF. The V call is TRBV5-1, the J call TRBJ2-7; possible D gene TRBD2, 5 bases. This CDR3 spans 15 amino acids. Between the trimmed V and J ends, which lost 2 bases and 5 bases, there was a span of 17 bases. CDR1 and CDR2 (germline): SGHRS, YFSETQ.